This record looks at one T cell receptor beta chain sequence and its context. What it binds is not known. This record belongs to a study of T cell responses to AZD1222 COVID-19 vaccine. Study-level background: Second doses at about 4 or about 12 weeks were pooled. General study results and limits: In all cases, repertoires were sampled only after the peak T cell response.

Germline CDR1 SEHNR, CDR2 FQNEAQ (reference sequence). Trimming took off 3 bases at V and 5 bases at J, with 10 bases between the two ends. The CDR3 has 13 amino acids. Using immunoSEQ multiplex PCR, the repertoire was profiled, and TCRdb retains in-frame clones only, with some absent. Among about 100,000 clones listed, 88% were seen once. This sequence originates from an adult in good health. The sample in question was peripheral blood, obtained on day 0 of AZD1222 vaccination. V usage is TRBV7-9 and J usage is TRBJ1-2; D ambiguous. CDR3 residues: CASSFEGRYGYTF. CDR3 DNA sequence: TGTGCCAGCAGCTTCGAAGGTCGGTATGGCTACACCTTC.